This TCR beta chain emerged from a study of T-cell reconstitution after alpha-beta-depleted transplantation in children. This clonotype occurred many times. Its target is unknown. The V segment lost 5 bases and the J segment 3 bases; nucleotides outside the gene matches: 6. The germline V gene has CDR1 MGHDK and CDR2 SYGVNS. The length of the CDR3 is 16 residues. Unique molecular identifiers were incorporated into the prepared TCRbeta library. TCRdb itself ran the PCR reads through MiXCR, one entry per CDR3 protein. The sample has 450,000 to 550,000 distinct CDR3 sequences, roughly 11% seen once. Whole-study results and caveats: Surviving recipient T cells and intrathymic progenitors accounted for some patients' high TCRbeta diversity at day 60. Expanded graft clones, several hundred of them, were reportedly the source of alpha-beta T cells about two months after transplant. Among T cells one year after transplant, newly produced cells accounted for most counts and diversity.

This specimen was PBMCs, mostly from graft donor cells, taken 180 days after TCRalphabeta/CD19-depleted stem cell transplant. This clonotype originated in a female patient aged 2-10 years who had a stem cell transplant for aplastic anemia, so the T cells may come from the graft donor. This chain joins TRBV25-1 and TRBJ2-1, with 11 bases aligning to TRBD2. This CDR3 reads CASSPQTSGDYNEQFF. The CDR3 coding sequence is TGTGCCAGCAGTCCCCAGACTAGCGGGGACTACAATGAGCAGTTCTTC.